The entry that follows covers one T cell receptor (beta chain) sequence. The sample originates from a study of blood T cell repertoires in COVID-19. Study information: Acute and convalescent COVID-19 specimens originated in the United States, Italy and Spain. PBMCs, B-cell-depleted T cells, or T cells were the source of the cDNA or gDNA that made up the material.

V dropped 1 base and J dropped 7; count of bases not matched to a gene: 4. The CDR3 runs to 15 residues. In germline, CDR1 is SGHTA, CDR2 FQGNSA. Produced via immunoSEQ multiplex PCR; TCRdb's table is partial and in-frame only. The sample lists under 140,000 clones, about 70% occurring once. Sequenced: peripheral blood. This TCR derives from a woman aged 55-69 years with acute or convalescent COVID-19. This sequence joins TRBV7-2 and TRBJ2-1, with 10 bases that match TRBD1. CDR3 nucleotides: TGTGCCAGCAGCTTAGGACAGGGGGCGCAAAATGAGCAGTTCTTC. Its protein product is CASSLGQGAQNEQFF.